A selection of T cell receptor beta chains follows, all from one sample in a study of T cells in localized non-small cell lung cancer. Here immunoSEQ multiplex PCR was the method, and the copy in TCRdb shows in-frame clones only, minus some. Of about 82,000 clones listed, roughly 80% are singletons. The material was PBMCs, obtained before any cancer treatment. All receptors derive from a man between 40 and 75 years old with stage II squamous cell lung carcinoma. The CDR3 runs from the conserved cysteine through the conserved F or W. A D gene is named only where the DNA matches it firmly. Clone size is shown for a subset of rows, as once, few, many or a class of expanded clone.

D	size	V	J	DNA	CDR3
NA	once	TRBV7-9	TRBJ2-5	TGTGCCAGCAGCTTTGACAGCCAGGGGGAGACCCAGTACTTC	CASSFDSQGETQYF
NA	few	TRBV5-1	TRBJ1-3	TGCGCCAGCAGCTTGGACGGAGCCGGAAACACCATATATTTT	CASSLDGAGNTIYF
NA	NA	TRBV5-1	TRBJ1-2	TGCGCCAGCAGCTTCGGGGACCCGGAGGGTCATGGCTACACCTTC	CASSFGDPEGHGYTF
NA	NA	TRBV28	TRBJ2-6	TGTGCCAGCAGCTCCCCGCAATACTCTGGGGCCAACGTCCTGACTTTC	CASSSPQYSGANVLTF
NA	NA	TRBV27	TRBJ2-1	TGTGCCAGCAGCCGATACAATGAGCAGTTCTTC	CASSRYNEQFF
TRBD2	NA	TRBV5-4	TRBJ2-7	TGTGCCAGCAGCCCGGGACTAGCGGGGACCGCCTACGAGCAGTACTTC	CASSPGLAGTAYEQYF
NA	NA	TRBV9	TRBJ2-1	TGTGCCAGCAGCCCTTACCTCAGGCACAATGAGCAGTTCTTC	CASSPYLRHNEQFF
NA	NA	TRBV7-8	TRBJ2-1	TGTGCCAGCAGCTCGGACGCGACGACGGAACGGGAGCAGTTCTTC	CASSSDATTEREQFF
NA	NA	TRBV5-1	TRBJ2-3	TGCGCCAGCAGCCCGCTCGTCGGGTACAGCACAGATACGCAGTATTTT	CASSPLVGYSTDTQYF
NA	NA	TRBV7-2	TRBJ2-7	TGTGCCAGCAGCTTATATAACTACGAGCAGTACTTC	CASSLYNYEQYF
TRBD2	NA	TRBV7-3	TRBJ2-1	TGTGCCAGCAGCTTGACTAGCGGGGGGCGCATGAATGAGCAGTTCTTC	CASSLTSGGRMNEQFF
NA	NA	TRBV15	TRBJ2-7	TGTGCCACCAGCAGAGAACGGCTGGGGGGCGAGCAGTACTTC	CATSRERLGGEQYF
TRBD1	NA	TRBV5-8	TRBJ2-2	TGTGCCAGCAGCCTCGGACAGGGTTGGACCGGGGAGCTGTTTTTT	CASSLGQGWTGELFF
TRBD1	NA	TRBV27	TRBJ2-6	TGTGCCAGCAGTTTACGAGACAGGGTTTCTGGGGCCAACGTCCTGACTTTC	CASSLRDRVSGANVLTF
TRBD2	NA	TRBV5-6	TRBJ2-2	TGTGCCAGCAGCTTGTTTGGTAGCGGGAGCACCGGGGAGCTGTTTTTT	CASSLFGSGSTGELFF
NA	NA	TRBV5-4	TRBJ2-6	TGTGCCAGCAGAACCGACTACTCTGGGGCCAACGTCCTGACTTTC	CASRTDYSGANVLTF
TRBD2	NA	TRBV30	TRBJ2-7	TGTGCCTGGAGTGTACAGCGGGGGCCAAGGGAGCAGTACTTC	CAWSVQRGPREQYF
NA	NA	TRBV5-1	TRBJ2-5	TGCGCCAGCAGCCCTGGGACCGCGGCAGAGACCCAGTACTTC	CASSPGTAAETQYF
NA	once	TRBV5-6	TRBJ2-7	TGTGCCAGCAGCTTGGTGGAGGCCGTGATATCCTACGAGCAGTACTTC	CASSLVEAVISYEQYF
NA	NA	TRBV7-9	TRBJ2-5	TGTGCCAGCCTCCGGGCAGGGGTTGGTGAGACCCAGTACTTC	CASLRAGVGETQYF
NA	NA	TRBV19	TRBJ2-7	TGTGCCAGTAGTACCCCCGGGAGATACTACGAGCAGTACTTC	CASSTPGRYYEQYF
NA	medium-sized	TRBV21-1	TRBJ2-7	TGTGCCAGCAGCCCCCGGAAGCCCTACGAGCAGTACTTC	CASSPRKPYEQYF
NA	NA	TRBV5-4	TRBJ2-1	TGTGCCAGCAGCCGGACGGACACCATAGGGGTGCAGTTCTTC	CASSRTDTIGVQFF
TRBD1	once	TRBV7-9	TRBJ1-4	TGTGCCAGCAGCCCGGGGACAGAGATTAATGAAAAACTGTTTTTT	CASSPGTEINEKLFF
TRBD2	NA	TRBV4-1	TRBJ2-7	TGCGCCAGCAGCCGGTTGGGACTAGCGGACTACGAGCAGTACTTC	CASSRLGLADYEQYF
NA	NA	TRBV9	TRBJ1-5	TGTGCCAGCAGCTTTGGGGACATAGATCAGCCCCAGCATTTT	CASSFGDIDQPQHF
NA	few	TRBV7-2	TRBJ1-5	TGTGCCAGCAGCAGAACAGGGTATAGCAATCAGCCCCAGCATTTT	CASSRTGYSNQPQHF